The 14 T cell receptor beta chains below were found in one sample sequenced in a study of CD8 T cells in ankylosing spondylitis. TCRdb ran MiXCR on the 5' RACE reads and lists one entry per CDR3 protein. The profile shows approximately 210,000 distinct CDR3 sequences, roughly 13% of them singletons. What was sequenced was blood, either unsorted or a sorted T cell fraction (not recorded which). The receptors here all came from a male donor with ankylosing spondylitis or in good health (not recorded which).

In the case of this clonotype: A single base separates this from a much larger clone, so it may be a read error. This chain joins TRBV10-2 and TRBJ2-3; 9 bases fit TRBD2. There are 15 residues in the CDR3. The trim removed 6 bases at V and 3 bases at J, leaving 7 bases unmatched. Germline V gene lookup returns CDR1 WSHSY and CDR2 SAAADI. The CDR3 here is CASRRLAARTDTQYF. The CDR3 bases are TGCGCCAGCAGAAGACTAGCGGCTAGAACAGATACGCAGTATTTT.

This clonotype was counted only a few times. DNA of the CDR3: TGCGCCAGCTGCCCGACAGGGGGCTTCGGAGAGACCCAGTACTTC. It translates to CASCPTGGFGETQYF. The rearrangement joins TRBV5-1 to TRBJ2-5; 10 bases line up with TRBD1. V lost 7 bases, J lost 4 bases, and 10 bases stayed unmatched. The CDR3 extends over 15 amino acids. Germline assignment: CDR1 SGHRS and CDR2 YFSETQ. Full variable domain (rest looked up from reference TRBV5-1 and TRBJ2-5): KAGVTQTPRYLIKTRGQQVTLSCSPISGHRSVSWYQQTPGQGLQFLFEYFSETQRNKGNFPGRFSGRQFSNSRSEMNVSTLELGDSALYLCASCPTGGFGETQYFGPGTRLLVL.

This clonotype has only a few counts. The chain recombines TRBV14 with TRBJ2-3; D is ambiguous. CDR1 SGHDN and CDR2 FVKESK come from the germline V gene. Trimming shortened V by 4 bases and J by 6 bases, and 17 bases separated the two germline ends. The CDR3 totals 15 residues. The CDR3 loop is CASSLTKGNWDTQYF. Written as DNA, the CDR3 is TGTGCCAGCAGCCTCACCAAAGGGAACTGGGATACGCAGTATTTT.

The V and J genes are TRBV30 and TRBJ1-1, with D tentatively TRBD1 (6 bases). Germline loops: CDR1 GTSNPN, CDR2 SVGIG (reference sequence). Trimming removed 3 bases at V and 1 base at J, with 9 bases between. The CDR3 covers 13 residues. The chain's CDR3 is CAWSLQGNTEAFF. In DNA form, the CDR3 reads TGTGCCTGGAGCTTACAGGGGAACACTGAAGCTTTCTTT. The full variable domain, its missing parts supplied by reference TRBV30 and TRBJ1-1, is SQTIHQWPATLVQPVGSPLSLECTVEGTSNPNLYWYRQAAGRGLQLLFYSVGIGQISSEVPQNLSASRPQDRQFILSSKKLLLSDSGFYLCAWSLQGNTEAFFGQGTRLTVV.

This clonotype was seen only a few times. The chain employs TRBV27 and TRBJ2-5; D might be TRBD1 (6 bases). CDR3 size: 15 residues. Trimming shortened V by 2 bases and J by 5 bases, and 15 bases separated the two germline ends. Per germline, CDR1 MNHEY and CDR2 SMNVEV (reference sequence). The CDR3 loop reads CASSLTPGAGETQYF. DNA of the CDR3: TGTGCCAGCAGTTTAACCCCAGGGGCCGGGGAGACCCAGTACTTC.

A few counts support this clonotype. The V gene is TRBV6-1, the J gene TRBJ2-5, with 12 bases that match TRBD2. V was clipped by 3 bases and J by 4 bases; unmatched bases: 3. The CDR3 is made up of 15 amino acids. In germline, CDR1 is MNHNS, CDR2 SASEGT. In DNA form, the CDR3 reads TGTGCCAGCAGTGATCCTAGCGGGGGGGGAGAGACCCAGTACTTC. It specifies CASSDPSGGGETQYF.

The genes are TRBV4-1 and TRBJ2-1; 7 bases align to TRBD1. In germline, CDR1 is MGHRA, CDR2 YSYEKL. V lost 8 bases to trimming and J lost 6 bases; unmatched junction nucleotides: 10. There are 14 residues in the CDR3. Here the CDR3 DNA reads TGCGCCAGCGCTCCGGGACAGACTATCAATGAGCAGTTCTTC. Translating gives CASAPGQTINEQFF.

The chain has TRBV27 and TRBJ2-3, with unresolved D. The V and J ends lost 4 bases and 3 bases respectively, with 5 bases between them. The CDR3 runs to 12 residues. The germline V gene encodes CDR1 MNHEY and CDR2 SMNVEV (reference sequence). CDR3 protein: CASSSPTDTQYF. Here the CDR3 DNA reads TGTGCCAGCAGTTCCCCAACAGATACGCAGTATTTT.

This clonotype was detected a few times. The rearrangement links TRBV5-1 to TRBJ1-6; TRBD1 might be the D (5 bases). Germline lookup yields CDR1 SGHRS and CDR2 YFSETQ. The CDR3 is 14 amino acids. Between the trimmed V and J ends, which lost 2 bases and 8 bases, there was a span of 11 bases. CDR3 in DNA: TGCGCCAGCAGCTTCGAAAGGGGAGATTCACCCCTCCACTTT. It codes for CASSFERGDSPLHF.

This clonotype was seen more than once but under ten times. The rearrangement joins TRBV27 to TRBJ2-5; TRBD2 matches at 8 bases. CDR1 is MNHEY, CDR2 SMNVEV, per germline (reference sequence). Trimming removed 8 bases from V and 2 bases from J; junction bases left unmatched: 10. The CDR3 has 15 amino acids. The CDR3 loop reads CASALLAGTQETQYF. In DNA, the CDR3 is TGTGCCAGCGCTCTTCTAGCGGGCACTCAAGAGACCCAGTACTTC.

The sample holds many counts of this clonotype. CDR3 coding DNA: TGTGCCAGCAGTGAAGATAGTTATTCACCCCTCCACTTT. This encodes CASSEDSYSPLHF. This rearrangement joins TRBV6-1 to TRBJ1-6; no firm D call. V was trimmed by 1 base and J by 8 bases, leaving 6 bases between them. The germline CDR1 and CDR2 sequences are MNHNS and SASEGT. The CDR3 contains 13 residues.

J is TRBJ2-7 and V is TRBV25-1; 10 bases fit TRBD2. Germline V lookup: CDR1 MGHDK, CDR2 SYGVNS. This CDR3 is built from 14 residues. Trimming removed 8 bases from V and 0 bases from J; junction bases left unmatched: 4. This CDR3 is CASGRLAGSYEQYF. The CDR3 region has the DNA TGTGCCAGCGGCCGACTAGCGGGCTCCTACGAGCAGTACTTC.

This rearrangement joins TRBV12-3 or TRBV12-4 to TRBJ1-5; a possible D gene is TRBD1 (5 bases). The V and J ends lost 6 bases and 2 bases respectively, with 14 bases between them. CDR3 length: 15 amino acids. This CDR3 reads CASRPRQGGNQPQHF. CDR3 sequence (DNA): TGTGCCAGCAGGCCTCGGCAGGGAGGCAATCAGCCCCAGCATTTT.

This clonotype was seen many times. This chain joins TRBV27 and TRBJ2-2, with a possible D match to TRBD2 (6 bases). The germline gives CDR1 MNHEY, CDR2 SMNVEV (reference sequence). The length of the CDR3 is 15 residues. V was shortened by 7 bases and J by 2 bases, with 14 bases between the two germline ends. This CDR3 reads CASTRLDPNTGELFF. The DNA for the CDR3 is TGTGCCAGCACCAGACTAGATCCCAACACCGGGGAGCTGTTTTTT.